This T cell receptor beta chain emerged from a study of blood T cell repertoires in COVID-19. Original processing notes: Reference gene primer amplification yielded estimated nucleated cell counts. This table comes from immunoSEQ multiplex PCR, and its TCRdb copy is limited to in-frame clones, with some not included. From that table come the V and J calls and clone size; the DNA was used to work out D and trimming. The table lists some 93,000 clones, around four fifths of them singletons. This CDR3 comprises 15 residues. Germline values: CDR1 SGHRS, CDR2 YFSETQ. V shed 4 bases, J shed 2 bases, and the junction held 7 bases outside the gene matches.

Sequencing input: peripheral blood. The receptor comes from a man between 65 and 80 years old with acute or convalescent COVID-19. The chain uses TRBV5-1 and TRBJ2-3, with 7 bases identical to TRBD2. CDR3 bases: TGCGCCAGCAGCCTGGCTAGCGGCCTCACAGATACGCAGTATTTT. Its protein product is CASSLASGLTDTQYF.